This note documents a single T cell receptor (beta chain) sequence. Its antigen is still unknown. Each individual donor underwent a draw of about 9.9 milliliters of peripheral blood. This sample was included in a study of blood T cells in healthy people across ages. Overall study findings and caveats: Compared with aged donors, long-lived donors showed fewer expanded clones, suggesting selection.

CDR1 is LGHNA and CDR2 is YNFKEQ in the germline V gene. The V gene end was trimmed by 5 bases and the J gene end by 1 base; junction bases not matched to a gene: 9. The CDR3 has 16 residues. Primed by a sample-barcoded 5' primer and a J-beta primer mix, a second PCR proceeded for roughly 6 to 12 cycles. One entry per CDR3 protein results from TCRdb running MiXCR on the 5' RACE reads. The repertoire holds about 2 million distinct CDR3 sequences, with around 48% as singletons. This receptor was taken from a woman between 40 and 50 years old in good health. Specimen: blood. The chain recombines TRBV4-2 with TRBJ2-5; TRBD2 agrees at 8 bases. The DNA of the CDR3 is TGTGCCAGCAGCGCCCGTAGCGGGGTAAGCCAAGAGACCCAGTACTTC. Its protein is CASSARSGVSQETQYF.